These 32 T cell receptor beta chains share one sample of origin, sequenced in a study of blood T cell repertoires in COVID-19. Only in-frame clones appear in the TCRdb table, and some are missing; sequencing was by immunoSEQ multiplex PCR. The table lists about 100,000 clones, 91% of them singletons, with approximately 15% in the top ten. The sample taken for sequencing was peripheral blood. Receptors originate from a man aged 50-60 years with acute or convalescent COVID-19.

The rearrangement uses TRBV19 and TRBJ2-3; 11 nucleotides align to TRBD2. This CDR3 comprises 17 residues. CDR1 and CDR2 from the germline V gene are LNHDA and SQIVND (reference sequence). V shed 5 bases, J shed 5 bases, and the junction held 12 bases outside the gene matches. The CDR3 spells CASSATLAGGAEDTQYF. CDR3 sequence (DNA): TGTGCCAGTAGTGCCACGCTAGCGGGGGGAGCGGAAGATACGCAGTATTTT.

The rearrangement joins TRBV2 to TRBJ1-5; 8 positions match TRBD1. CDR3 length equals 15 residues. The trim removed 5 bases at V and 1 base at J, leaving 4 bases unmatched. Per germline, CDR1 SNHLY and CDR2 FYNNEI. The CDR3 spells CASSQTGGSNQPQHF. The CDR3 bases are TGTGCCAGCAGTCAAACAGGGGGAAGCAATCAGCCCCAGCATTTT.

The CDR3 here is CASSLTGGNQPQHF. The CDR3 region has the DNA TGTGCCAGCAGCTTGACAGGGGGCAATCAGCCCCAGCATTTT. The rearrangement uses TRBV7-9 and TRBJ1-5; 8 nucleotides align to TRBD1. The CDR3 is made up of 14 amino acids. The germline V gene has CDR1 SEHNR and CDR2 FQNEAQ (reference sequence). V lost 3 bases, J lost 2 bases, and 0 bases stayed unmatched.

This clone is a singleton in its sample. This chain connects TRBV20-1 to TRBJ2-7; possible D gene TRBD2, 5 bases. Trimming left V 3 bases short and J 7 bases short, with 10 bases between. The CDR3 is 11 amino acids. CDR1 and CDR2 (germline): DFQATT, SNEGSKA (reference sequence). CDR3 in DNA: TGCAGTGCTAGTAGGGCGGGTGAGCAGTACTTC. Residues: CSASRAGEQYF.

The V and J genes are TRBV4-2 and TRBJ1-1; D is possibly TRBD1 (5 bases). Germline CDR1 reads LGHNA; CDR2 reads YNFKEQ. V gave up 4 bases and J gave up 0 bases, with 15 bases separating them. The CDR3 runs 16 residues. CDR3 in amino acids: CASSRPGGSLNTEAFF. The DNA for the CDR3 is TGTGCCAGCAGCCGACCGGGGGGGTCTTTGAACACTGAAGCTTTCTTT.

The chain joins TRBV11-2 to TRBJ2-1, with 9 bases matching TRBD1. V lost 8 bases to trimming and J lost 3 bases; unmatched junction nucleotides: 8. The CDR3 spans 15 residues. Germline values: CDR1 SGHAT, CDR2 FQNNGV. CDR3 loop: CASGPGQGFYNEQFF. CDR3 DNA sequence: TGTGCCAGCGGACCGGGACAGGGATTCTACAATGAGCAGTTCTTC. Variable domain in full (rest from reference TRBV11-2 and TRBJ2-1): EAGVAQSPRYKIIEKRQSVAFWCNPISGHATLYWYQQILGQGPKLLIQFQNNGVVDDSQLPKDRFSAERLKGVDSTLKIQPAKLEDSAVYLCASGPGQGFYNEQFFGPGTRLTVL.

This rearrangement joins TRBV29-1 to TRBJ2-7, with D unresolved. CDR3 size: 12 residues. Germline V CDR1 and CDR2: SQVTM, ANQGSEA. Trimming stripped 1 base from V and 3 bases from J, with 7 bases between. CDR3 region: CSVEGQDYEQYF. Written as DNA, the CDR3 is TGCAGCGTTGAAGGACAAGACTACGAGCAGTACTTC.

The sample holds a few counts of this clone. The rearrangement joins TRBV24-1 to TRBJ1-5; D gene unclear. Germline CDR1 KGHDR, CDR2 SFDVKD. This CDR3 is built from 14 residues. With 3 bases removed from V and 1 base from J, the gap between germline ends came to 6 bases. In DNA form, the CDR3 reads TGTGCCACCAGTGATCCGCGGAGCAATCAGCCCCAGCATTTT. This sequence encodes CATSDPRSNQPQHF.

V is TRBV9 and J is TRBJ1-2, with 9 positions matching TRBD1. In germline, CDR1 is SGDLS, CDR2 YYNGEE. V shed 3 bases, J shed 13 bases, and the junction held 7 bases outside the gene matches. The CDR3 is made up of 12 amino acids. The CDR3 reads CASSEGQGVFTF. DNA of the CDR3: TGTGCCAGCAGCGAGGGACAGGGAGTTTTCACCTTC.

The J gene is TRBJ2-2, the V gene TRBV24-1; 7 bases fit TRBD1. Trimming took 4 bases from V and 2 from J; bases not matched to a gene: 6. Germline CDR1 KGHDR, CDR2 SFDVKD. The CDR3 is 16 amino acids. In nucleotides, the CDR3 is TGTGCCACCAGTGACCCGGGACAGCCAAACACCGGGGAGCTGTTTTTT. Translation: CATSDPGQPNTGELFF.

This chain links TRBV7-6 with TRBJ2-7; 8 nucleotides match TRBD2. V shed 1 base, J shed 2 bases, and the junction held 7 bases outside the gene matches. Germline V gives CDR1 SGHVS, CDR2 FNYEAQ. This CDR3 contains 16 residues. As DNA, the CDR3 is TGTGCCAGCAGCTTAGTCTCAGCGGGGGAGACCTACGAGCAGTACTTC. Translating gives CASSLVSAGETYEQYF.

V usage is TRBV6-5 and J usage is TRBJ1-2, with D unclear. V dropped 0 bases and J dropped 0 bases, with 8 bases sitting between them. The CDR3 spans 15 residues. From germline, CDR1 is MNHEY and CDR2 SVGAGI. CDR3 bases: TGTGCCAGCAGTTACTCTGGCAGTCCTAACTATGGCTACACCTTC. This gives the protein CASSYSGSPNYGYTF.

This clone was found a few times. The rearrangement links TRBV7-8 to TRBJ2-1, with D perhaps TRBD2 (6 bases). The germline CDR1 and CDR2 sequences are SGHVS and FQNEAQ. The CDR3 covers 14 residues. The V and J ends lost 5 bases and 7 bases respectively, with 15 bases between them. The CDR3 DNA sequence: TGTGCCAGCAGCGATGCCCCGGGGAGGAATGAGCAGTTCTTC. Translating gives CASSDAPGRNEQFF. The variable domain in full, completed from reference TRBV7-8 and TRBJ2-1, reads GAGVSQSPRYKVAKRGQDVALRCDPISGHVSLFWYQQALGQGPEFLTYFQNEAQLDKSGLPSDRFFAERPEGSVSTLKIQRTQQEDSAVYLCASSDAPGRNEQFFGPGTRLTVL.

The chain combines TRBV7-2 with TRBJ1-2, with 9 bases that match TRBD1. CDR3 length: 15 residues. Germline V gene sequence: CDR1 SGHTA, CDR2 FQGNSA. V lost 5 bases to trimming and J lost 4 bases; unmatched junction nucleotides: 8. The DNA of the CDR3 is TGTGCCAGCAGCACAACAGGGGGCGCGGGCTATGGCTACACCTTC. It codes for CASSTTGGAGYGYTF.

The CDR3: CASSLQRGATYNEQFF. In DNA form, the CDR3 reads TGTGCCAGCAGCCTCCAGCGGGGGGCCACCTACAATGAGCAGTTCTTC. The J gene is TRBJ2-1, the V gene TRBV5-8; the match to TRBD2 covers 9 bases. CDR3 length equals 16 residues. Germline V gene sequence: CDR1 SGHTS, CDR2 YDEGEE. The ends lost 4 bases at V and 2 bases at J; junction bases unmatched: 7.

This clone was detected once. CDR3 DNA sequence: TGCGCCAGCAGCGAGGAAAAAGGTCCAGGGGGCGGAAAACTGTTTTTT. Protein sequence: CASSEEKGPGGGKLFF. This chain connects TRBV5-1 to TRBJ1-4, with 8 bases lining up with TRBD1. Germline V gives CDR1 SGHRS, CDR2 YFSETQ. The CDR3 is made up of 16 amino acids. J gave up 10 bases and V 4 bases, and 15 bases lay outside the gene matches. Combining the CDR3 with reference TRBV5-1 and TRBJ1-4 gives the whole variable domain KAGVTQTPRYLIKTRGQQVTLSCSPISGHRSVSWYQQTPGQGLQFLFEYFSETQRNKGNFPGRFSGRQFSNSRSEMNVSTLELGDSALYLCASSEEKGPGGGKLFFGSGTQLSVL.

The chain employs TRBV7-2 and TRBJ1-2, with D possibly being TRBD1 (5 bases). The V end was cut by 4 bases, the J end by 1 base, with 16 bases between. The CDR3 contains 16 residues. The germline V gene encodes CDR1 SGHTA and CDR2 FQGNSA. For the CDR3, the DNA is TGTGCCAGCAGCTCTCAAAGGACAACCAGTAACTATGGCTACACCTTC. Its translation: CASSSQRTTSNYGYTF.

This rearrangement joins TRBV2 to TRBJ2-5, with D maybe TRBD1 (5 bases). With 7 bases removed from V and 5 bases from J, the gap between germline ends came to 17 bases. This CDR3 contains 14 residues. Germline V CDR1 and CDR2: SNHLY, FYNNEI. The CDR3 bases are TGTGCCAGCATCCCTTCGCAGGGTCCCGAGACCCAGTACTTC. Encoded protein: CASIPSQGPETQYF.

CDR3: CASSFVYRGNTEAFF. DNA of the CDR3: TGTGCCAGCAGCTTCGTTTACAGGGGGAACACTGAAGCTTTCTTT. The genes are TRBV7-2 and TRBJ1-1, with TRBD1 identical over 7 bases. The V gene's germline CDR1 is SGHTA and CDR2 FQGNSA. The CDR3 spans 15 residues. The ends lost 3 bases at V and 1 base at J; junction bases unmatched: 5.

The chain joins TRBV12-3 or TRBV12-4 to TRBJ1-2; D is possibly TRBD1 (6 bases). Trimming pared 6 bases from V and 4 bases from J, leaving 12 bases between. This CDR3 has 13 amino acids. The CDR3 DNA is TGTGCCAGCAGCACCACAGGGTCCTATGGCTACACCTTC. This translates into CASSTTGSYGYTF.

The count of this clone is one. The chain uses TRBV5-5 and TRBJ2-3; D is uncertain. The length of the CDR3 is 15 residues. From germline, CDR1 is SGHKS and CDR2 YYEKEE (reference sequence). Between the trimmed V and J ends, which lost 3 bases and 0 bases, there was a span of 11 bases. CDR3 loop: CASSWSARSTDTQYF. CDR3 DNA sequence: TGTGCCAGCAGCTGGTCAGCGAGAAGCACAGATACGCAGTATTTT.

This clone was recorded once. The chain employs TRBV10-3 and TRBJ1-1; D gene unclear. The CDR3 contains 15 residues. Germline loops: CDR1 ENHRY, CDR2 SYGVKD. With 3 bases removed from V and 2 bases from J, the gap between germline ends came to 13 bases. The CDR3 nucleotides are TGTGCCATCAGTGACCCAGGACGGGAAAACACTGAAGCTTTCTTT. Its translation is CAISDPGRENTEAFF.

This clone showed up just once. The same CDR3 can be traced to other DNA sequences in this sample. This chain uses TRBV7-9 with TRBJ1-2; 9 bases map to TRBD1. The CDR3 length is 13 residues. The junction had 0 bases not matched to a gene; V was cut back by 3 bases and J by 4 bases. Germline loops: CDR1 SEHNR, CDR2 FQNEAQ (reference sequence). The CDR3 loop is CASSLGQGYGYTF. The DNA of the CDR3 is TGTGCCAGCAGCTTGGGACAGGGCTATGGCTACACCTTC.

Note on this clone: Other DNA sequences within the sample encode an identical CDR3. V usage is TRBV19 and J usage is TRBJ1-1; 9 bases are a match to TRBD1. The length of the CDR3 is 16 residues. CDR1 is LNHDA, CDR2 SQIVND, per germline (reference sequence). V lost 6 bases to trimming and J lost 1 base; unmatched junction nucleotides: 9. In DNA form, the CDR3 reads TGTGCCAGTAGAAGCCCGCCGGGACAGGGGAACACTGAAGCTTTCTTT. Translation gives CASRSPPGQGNTEAFF.

J is TRBJ1-2 and V is TRBV5-1; no definite D call. The CDR3 sequence is 12 residues long. The V end was cut by 0 bases, the J end by 4 bases, with 4 bases between. Germline V CDR1 and CDR2: SGHRS, YFSETQ. The CDR3 nucleotides are TGCGCCAGCAGCTTGGAAGCCTATGGCTACACCTTC. It is translated as CASSLEAYGYTF. Full variable domain (missing parts from reference TRBV5-1 and TRBJ1-2): KAGVTQTPRYLIKTRGQQVTLSCSPISGHRSVSWYQQTPGQGLQFLFEYFSETQRNKGNFPGRFSGRQFSNSRSEMNVSTLELGDSALYLCASSLEAYGYTFGSGTRLTVV.

The V gene is TRBV7-2, the J gene TRBJ1-1; D is unclear. Trimming stripped 5 bases from V and 6 bases from J, with 19 bases between. The germline CDR1 and CDR2 sequences are SGHTA and FQGNSA. This CDR3 spans 15 amino acids. The CDR3 DNA reads as TGTGCCAGCAGCCCTACGCGAGGTATTAGCGCTGAAGCTTTCTTT. Translating it yields CASSPTRGISAEAFF.

On this clone itself: Mismatch with germline at one junction end may stem from a read error. The rearrangement uses TRBV23-1 and TRBJ1-1, with 7 bases fitting TRBD1. TRBV23-1 is placed among ORFs of uncertain function. The CDR3 has 15 amino acids. The CDR3 region is CASSHHYPLGTDGDF. As DNA, the CDR3 is TGCGCCAGCAGTCACCACTACCCCCTCGGGACAGACGGGGACTTT.

In nucleotides, the CDR3 is TGTGCCAGCAGCTTGCGGAATGACTCTGGAAACACCATATATTTT. Residues: CASSLRNDSGNTIYF. V gene TRBV11-3 combines with J gene TRBJ1-3; no reliable D call. The ends were cut back, 3 bases at V and 0 bases at J, with 9 bases in the middle. This CDR3 region has 15 residues. Germline V gene data show CDR1 as SGHNT and CDR2 as YENEEA.

The chain has TRBV4-1 and TRBJ1-2; perhaps TRBD1 as D (6 bases). Trimming stripped 2 bases from V and 1 base from J, with 11 bases between. From germline, CDR1 is MGHRA and CDR2 YSYEKL. CDR3 length: 15 residues. In DNA, the CDR3 is TGCGCCAGCAGCCAACCAAGGGGGTTTAACTATGGCTACACCTTC. Translation gives CASSQPRGFNYGYTF.

This chain connects TRBV2 to TRBJ1-1, with D uncertain. CDR3 size: 15 residues. CDR1 and CDR2 from the germline V gene are SNHLY and FYNNEI. Trimming stripped 7 bases from V and 10 bases from J, with 25 bases between. The DNA of the CDR3 is TGTGCCAGCACCCTGAATCCGGCGATCCTCGCGGGAGCTTTCTTT. Translating gives CASTLNPAILAGAFF. Combining the CDR3 with reference TRBV2 and TRBJ1-1 gives the whole variable domain EPEVTQTPSHQVTQMGQEVILRCVPISNHLYFYWYRQILGQKVEFLVSFYNNEISEKSEIFDDQFSVERPDGSNFTLKIRSTKLEDSAMYFCASTLNPAILAGAFFGQGTRLTVV.

The V gene is TRBV7-8, the J gene TRBJ1-2, with TRBD1 identical over 9 bases. V trimming: 4 bases; J trimming: 2 bases; junction bases outside the gene matches: 5. CDR1 and CDR2 (germline): SGHVS, FQNEAQ. The CDR3 sequence is 15 residues long. The CDR3 loop is CASSYSTGGNYGYTF. In DNA form, the CDR3 reads TGTGCCAGCAGCTACTCGACAGGGGGGAACTATGGCTACACCTTC. Full variable domain (outside the CDR3, taken from reference TRBV7-8 and TRBJ1-2): GAGVSQSPRYKVAKRGQDVALRCDPISGHVSLFWYQQALGQGPEFLTYFQNEAQLDKSGLPSDRFFAERPEGSVSTLKIQRTQQEDSAVYLCASSYSTGGNYGYTFGSGTRLTVV.

The V and J genes are TRBV7-9 and TRBJ1-2, with unresolved D. CDR1 is SEHNR and CDR2 is FQNEAQ in the germline V gene (reference sequence). The V and J ends lost 5 bases and 4 bases respectively, with 17 bases between them. The CDR3 has 15 amino acids. The CDR3 sequence is CASSGLRGPSYGYTF. Written as DNA, the CDR3 is TGTGCCAGCAGCGGACTCCGAGGCCCGAGCTATGGCTACACCTTC.